This paragraph covers one TCR beta chain sequence. The table came from immunoSEQ multiplex PCR; TCRdb's copy has only in-frame clones and leaves some out. The table shows about 110,000 clones, with around 90% occurring only once. The source of the sample is a study of T cell changes during pregnancy in multiple sclerosis. Germline V gene data show CDR1 as MNHEY and CDR2 as SMNVEV (reference sequence). This CDR3 is built from 11 residues. The V gene lost 8 bases and the J gene lost 9 bases, with 11 bases spanning the gap. The sequences come from peripheral blood, collected in the third trimester of pregnancy. The clonotype was recovered from a female donor with multiple sclerosis, enrolled in a pregnancy study. The chain has TRBV27 and TRBJ2-4; D not resolved. CDR3: CASPGWSIQYF. The CDR3 DNA reads TGTGCCAGCCCCGGTTGGAGCATTCAGTACTTC.